Listed below are T cell receptor beta chains from one sample, sequenced in a study of blood T cell repertoires in COVID-19. TCRdb's table, derived via immunoSEQ multiplex PCR, lists solely in-frame clones and lacks some. This sample has around 290,000 clones; around 90% occur once, and the top ten carry less than 2%. Sequenced input: PBMCs or T cells enriched from blood (not recorded which). The receptors derive from a woman aged 40 to 55 who had recovered from COVID-19. CDR3s include the opening cysteine and the closing phenylalanine or tryptophan. The D gene is left open where the match is weak. The listing skips clone size in some rows; elsewhere it reads once, few, many or a size class.

j_gene,v_gene,abundance,d_gene,CDR3nt,CDR3aa
TRBJ1-2,TRBV27,.,.,TGTGCCAGCTGTCCAGGGTGGGGTAACTATGGCTACACCTTC,CASCPGWGNYGYTF
TRBJ1-1,TRBV7-2,.,.,TGTGCCAGCAGCCTTACCCCGGGCAGGGTGGGGACTGAAGCTTTCTTT,CASSLTPGRVGTEAFF
TRBJ2-5,TRBV5-5,.,.,TGTGCCAGCAGCGTGGGTCCGGGGGAACAGACCCAGTACTTC,CASSVGPGEQTQYF
TRBJ1-1,TRBV18,.,.,TGTGCCAGCTCACCACCGTCATATCGGGGAACTGAAGCTTTCTTT,CASSPPSYRGTEAFF
TRBJ1-2,TRBV9,once,TRBD1,TGTGCCAGCAGCCCGGGGGACAGCACCCCCTATGGCTACACCTTC,CASSPGDSTPYGYTF
TRBJ2-7,TRBV4-2,few,.,TGTGCCAGCAGCCCAGGGACCGCAGGGGAGGAGCAGTACTTC,CASSPGTAGEEQYF
TRBJ2-1,TRBV7-2,.,TRBD2,TGTGCCAGCAGCTTAGTCGGGAGCGGGAGATCCTCCAATGAGCAGTTCTTC,CASSLVGSGRSSNEQFF
TRBJ1-2,TRBV14,.,TRBD1,TGTGCCAGCAGCCCAGGACAGGGGCTAATTGGCTACACCTTC,CASSPGQGLIGYTF
TRBJ1-2,TRBV30,.,.,TGTGCCTGGAGCGAAGGGGCAGATCTCTATGGCTACACCTTC,CAWSEGADLYGYTF
TRBJ1-2,TRBV5-4,.,.,TGTGCCAGCAGCTTGTCAGGGTCCTATGGCTACACCTTC,CASSLSGSYGYTF
TRBJ1-3,TRBV30,.,.,TGTGCCTGGAGTCAAACGGGCTCTGGAAACACCATATATTTT,CAWSQTGSGNTIYF
TRBJ1-1,TRBV18,.,.,TGTGCCAGCTCACCTCCAGGGGACACTGAAGCTTTCTTT,CASSPPGDTEAFF
TRBJ1-4,TRBV5-1,.,.,TGCGCCAGCAGCCCGCTCGGGGGGACCAATGAAAAACTGTTTTTT,CASSPLGGTNEKLFF
TRBJ2-2,TRBV7-3,.,.,TGTGCCAGCAGCTTAGGCTCCCTAGGGGCCGGGGAGCTGTTTTTT,CASSLGSLGAGELFF
TRBJ2-2,TRBV11-2,.,TRBD1,TGTGCCAGCAGCTTAATCAGGACAGGGGAGAACACCGGGGAGCTGTTTTTT,CASSLIRTGENTGELFF
TRBJ1-3,TRBV18,once,.,TGTGCCAGCTCACCACCTCGGGGGGCGGCTGGAAACACCATATATTTT,CASSPPRGAAGNTIYF
TRBJ1-4,TRBV5-1,.,TRBD1,TGCGCCAGCAGCTTAGGGGGCTCAAATGAAAAACTGTTTTTT,CASSLGGSNEKLFF
TRBJ2-7,TRBV6-2/TRBV6-3,.,.,TGTGCCTGCGGCCAGAGCTCCTACGAGCAGTACTTC,CACGQSSYEQYF
TRBJ2-2,TRBV5-1,.,TRBD2,TGCGCCAGCAGCCAAAGGACTAGCTACACCGGGGAGCTGTTTTTT,CASSQRTSYTGELFF
TRBJ2-5,TRBV25-1,.,TRBD1,TGTGCCAGCAGTGACGACAGGGGGCAAGAGACCCAGTACTTC,CASSDDRGQETQYF
TRBJ2-2,TRBV23-1,.,TRBD1,TGCGCCAGCAGTTCAAGGGGTCAGGGGGCGCTTAGGCGGACCGGGGAGCTGTTTTTT,CASSSRGQGALRRTGELFF
TRBJ2-7,TRBV4-3,.,TRBD2,TGCGCCAGCAGCCCATCTAGCGGGCACTCCTACGAGCAGTACTTC,CASSPSSGHSYEQYF
TRBJ2-7,TRBV7-2,.,TRBD1,TGTGCCAGCAGCCGGGACAGGGTTAGCGAGCAGTACTTC,CASSRDRVSEQYF
TRBJ1-1,TRBV6-2/TRBV6-3,.,.,TGTGCCAGCAGTAGGGGAGGCTCGGGCACTGAAGCTTTCTTT,CASSRGGSGTEAFF
TRBJ1-1,TRBV29-1,.,.,TGCAGCGTTTGCCAGGGTTCGAACACTGAAGCTTTCTTT,CSVCQGSNTEAFF
TRBJ1-4,TRBV28,.,.,TGTGCCAGCACCAGGTTAAAGGAAAAACTGTTTTTT,CASTRLKEKLFF
TRBJ1-2,TRBV5-6,.,.,TGTGCCAGCAGTCAGGACAGACTCTATGGCTACACCTTC,CASSQDRLYGYTF
TRBJ2-2,TRBV5-1,.,TRBD1,TGCGCCAGCAGCCCCAGGACAGGGGACACCGGGGAGCTGTTTTTT,CASSPRTGDTGELFF
TRBJ1-6,TRBV5-6,.,TRBD1,TGTGCCAGCAGTCCCGGGACAGGGGTAAACTATAATTCACCCCTCCACTTT,CASSPGTGVNYNSPLHF
TRBJ1-1,TRBV19,.,.,TGTGCCACCCTCGACCGGAACAGTGAAGCTTTCTTT,CATLDRNSEAFF
TRBJ1-1,TRBV30,once,.,TGTGCCTGGAGGCGACAGAGTTACACTGAAGCTTTCTTT,CAWRRQSYTEAFF
TRBJ1-2,TRBV12-5,.,TRBD1,TGTGCTAGTGGAAAGACAGGGGGCTATGGCTACACCTTC,CASGKTGGYGYTF
TRBJ2-5,TRBV5-4,few,.,TGTGCCAGCAGCCCCCCTGAGGCCGTGACCCAGTACTTC,CASSPPEAVTQYF
TRBJ2-2,TRBV30,once,TRBD2,TGTGCCTGGCGGGCGGGGGCCGGGGAGCTGTTTTTT,CAWRAGAGELFF
TRBJ1-4,TRBV18,.,TRBD1,TGTGCCAGCTCACCAGGGACAGGTGAAAAACTGTTTTTT,CASSPGTGEKLFF
TRBJ2-3,TRBV12-5,.,TRBD1,TGTGCTAGTGGTTTGAGACAGGGTTCAGATACGCAGTATTTT,CASGLRQGSDTQYF
TRBJ2-3,TRBV2,.,TRBD1,TGTGCCAGCAATAAAGGGGGCGCAGATACGCAGTATTTT,CASNKGGADTQYF
TRBJ1-5,TRBV19,.,.,TGTGCCAGTAAATTCATAGCCTACGAGAATCAGCCCCAGCATTTT,CASKFIAYENQPQHF
TRBJ2-1,TRBV19,.,.,TGTGCCAGTAGTTTGTGGGACCGCCGGGGGGCCATCAATGAGCAGTTCTTC,CASSLWDRRGAINEQFF
TRBJ1-2,TRBV11-2,.,.,TGTGCCAGCAGCTTAGATGGAGGGAGACACTATGGCTACACCTTC,CASSLDGGRHYGYTF
TRBJ1-1,TRBV29-1,once,.,TGCAGCGTTGGAGTCGGGGGAGTGGACACTGAAGCTTTCTTT,CSVGVGGVDTEAFF
TRBJ1-2,TRBV29-1,once,.,TGCAGCGTTGAGATAACCTATCGAGCTAACTATGGCTACACCTTC,CSVEITYRANYGYTF
TRBJ2-6,TRBV5-6,.,.,TGTGCCAGCAGCCCCGGGACACCTCGCGTCCTGACTTTC,CASSPGTPRVLTF
TRBJ2-5,TRBV3-1/TRBV3-2,.,.,TGTGCCAGCAGCCCCGCGCCCTTTCTCTCTTGGTACTTC,CASSPAPFLSWYF
TRBJ1-2,TRBV19,.,.,TGTGCCAGTAGTATATTGACGGGGATATCCTATGGCTACACCTTC,CASSILTGISYGYTF
TRBJ1-2,TRBV28,.,TRBD1,TGTGCCAGCAGGCTGACAGGGGCTAACTATGGCTACACCTTC,CASRLTGANYGYTF
TRBJ1-2,TRBV2,once,.,TGTGCCAGCAGTGCGCAGGGGGGCTACACCTTC,CASSAQGGYTF
TRBJ2-7,TRBV7-9,.,.,TGTGCCAGCAGCATAGGTTCAGGGATCGAGCAGTACTTC,CASSIGSGIEQYF
TRBJ1-6,TRBV6-5,.,.,TGTGCCAGCAGCCGGGAGACATCTAATTCACCCCTCCACTTT,CASSRETSNSPLHF
TRBJ1-1,TRBV15,.,.,TGTGCCACCAGCAGAGGGAACAGGGTCCTGAACACTGAAGCTTTCTTT,CATSRGNRVLNTEAFF
TRBJ1-3,TRBV9,.,TRBD1,TGTGCCAGCAGCCCAAACCCTTATCCTCTCGGGACAGGGGGCAGTGGAAACACCATATATTTT,CASSPNPYPLGTGGSGNTIYF
TRBJ1-2,TRBV7-9,.,.,TGTGCCAGCAGCTTAGAAGGGGCCGATGGCTACACCTTC,CASSLEGADGYTF
TRBJ2-5,TRBV6-2/TRBV6-3,.,.,TGTGCCAGCAGCCGTAGCGAGATGCAAGAGACCCAGTACTTC,CASSRSEMQETQYF
TRBJ1-6,TRBV5-8,once,.,TGTGCCAGCAGCTCGCCCAATCCGGGGTTGAATTCACCCCTCCACTTT,CASSSPNPGLNSPLHF
TRBJ2-2,TRBV5-1,.,TRBD2,TGCGCCAGCAGCTCCGGACTAGCGGGGGGTAACACCGGGGAGCTGTTTTTT,CASSSGLAGGNTGELFF
TRBJ2-3,TRBV7-9,.,TRBD2,TGTGCCAGCACCAAAGGACTAGCTGGCACAGATACGCAGTATTTT,CASTKGLAGTDTQYF
TRBJ1-1,TRBV2,.,.,TGTGCCAGCAGTCGGCAGGGCAGCACTGAAGCTTTCTTT,CASSRQGSTEAFF
TRBJ2-7,TRBV7-2,.,.,TGTGCCAGCAGCTTTGTAACAGCCTACGAGCAGTACTTC,CASSFVTAYEQYF